This T cell receptor beta chain appears in the sequencing data of a study of T cells after yellow fever vaccination. Notes on the study in general: On re-exposure, the response was weaker but peaked faster, at day 5 versus 15.

TCR cDNA was made by 5'RACE template switching, adding a universal primer site and UMIs. TCRdb itself ran the 5' RACE reads through MiXCR, one entry per CDR3 protein. The table includes 250,000 to 300,000 distinct CDR3 sequences, around 4.9% detected once. Details on this clonotype: What it binds is unknown.

The receptor was isolated from a man aged 18 to 29 who received the YFV17D yellow fever vaccine. The specimen was CD4+ T cells sorted from PBMCs, collected on the day of the yellow fever booster vaccination.

Here the CDR3 DNA reads TGTGCCAGCAGTGACCAGGAACTCTCCTACAATGAGCAGTTCTTC. Translating gives CASSDQELSYNEQFF. The chain is built from TRBV6-1 and TRBJ2-1; D gene unclear. Germline loops: CDR1 MNHNS, CDR2 SASEGT. The V end was cut by 3 bases, the J end by 0 bases, with 9 bases between. CDR3 size: 15 residues.